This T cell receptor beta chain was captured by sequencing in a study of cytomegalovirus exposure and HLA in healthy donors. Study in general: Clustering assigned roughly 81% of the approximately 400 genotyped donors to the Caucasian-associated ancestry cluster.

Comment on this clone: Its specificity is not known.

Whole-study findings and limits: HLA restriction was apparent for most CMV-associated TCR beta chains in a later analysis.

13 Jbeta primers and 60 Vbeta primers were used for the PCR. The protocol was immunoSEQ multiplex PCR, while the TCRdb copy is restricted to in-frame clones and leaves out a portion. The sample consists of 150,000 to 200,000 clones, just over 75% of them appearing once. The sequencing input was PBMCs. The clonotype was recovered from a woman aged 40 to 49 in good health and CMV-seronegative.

The CDR3 here is CASSLEGPEFPQHF. The CDR3 DNA reads as TGTGCCAGCAGCTTGGAGGGGCCTGAATTTCCCCAGCATTTT. The rearrangement uses TRBV5-5 and TRBJ1-5; possible D gene TRBD1, 5 bases. The CDR3 is 14 amino acids. V lost 0 bases and J lost 10, with 14 bases in between. CDR1 is SGHKS and CDR2 is YYEKEE in the germline V gene (reference sequence).